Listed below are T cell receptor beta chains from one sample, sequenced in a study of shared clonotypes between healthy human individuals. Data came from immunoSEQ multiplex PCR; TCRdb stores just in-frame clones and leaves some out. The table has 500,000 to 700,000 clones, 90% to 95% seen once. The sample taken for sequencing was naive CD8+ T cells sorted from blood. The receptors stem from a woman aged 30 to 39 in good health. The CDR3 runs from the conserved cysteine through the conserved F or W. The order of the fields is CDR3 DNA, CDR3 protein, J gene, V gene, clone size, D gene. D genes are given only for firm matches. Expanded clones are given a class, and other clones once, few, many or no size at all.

TGTGCCAGCAGTTTAGAGGGTTTTAATTCACCCCTCCACTTT,CASSLEGFNSPLHF,TRBJ1-6,TRBV27,-,-
TGTGCCAGCAGCCCGGGCCTGACCGGTCCCTATGGCTACACCTTC,CASSPGLTGPYGYTF,TRBJ1-2,TRBV6-5,-,-
TGTGCCAGCAGCTTAGCCTCCTACGAGCAGTACTTC,CASSLASYEQYF,TRBJ2-7,TRBV11-2,-,-
TGTGCCAGCCGTTACAGGGGGCTGGATGAAAAACTGTTTTTT,CASRYRGLDEKLFF,TRBJ1-4,TRBV13,-,TRBD1
TGCACCAGCAGCCAAGCGGCGGGGCTAGCGAGTAGGCAGCCCTTCTACGAGCAGTACTTC,CTSSQAAGLASRQPFYEQYF,TRBJ2-7,TRBV1,-,-
TGCGCCAGCAGCCGATCGGGACTAGCGGACTACAATGAGCAGTTCTTC,CASSRSGLADYNEQFF,TRBJ2-1,TRBV4-1,-,TRBD2
TGTGCCAGCAGCTTATTCGGCGGGATCACCTACGAGCAGTACTTC,CASSLFGGITYEQYF,TRBJ2-7,TRBV11-2,-,-
TGTGCCAGCAGTTCCCCGGGGGACAGGGGGGACGAGCAGTACTTC,CASSSPGDRGDEQYF,TRBJ2-7,TRBV27,-,TRBD1
TGTGCCAGCTCACCACCGAAGGGGACCCTCCTCTACGAGCAGTACTTC,CASSPPKGTLLYEQYF,TRBJ2-7,TRBV18,few,-
TGTGCCAGTAGTATAGTCTCAGGGGGGATTCAGCCCCAGCATTTT,CASSIVSGGIQPQHF,TRBJ1-5,TRBV19,-,TRBD1
TGCGCCAGCAGCCATGCTCCCAGCGGCCCGAACACTGAAGCTTTCTTT,CASSHAPSGPNTEAFF,TRBJ1-1,TRBV4-1,-,-
TGTGCCAGCAGTGAAGCGCGGGGACTCTCCTACGAGCAGTACTTC,CASSEARGLSYEQYF,TRBJ2-7,TRBV2,-,-
TGTGCCACCAGCAGAGATACTTACGAGCAGTACTTC,CATSRDTYEQYF,TRBJ2-7,TRBV15,once,-
TGTGCCAGTAGTATACCGGGGCTCAATCAGCCCCAGCATTTT,CASSIPGLNQPQHF,TRBJ1-5,TRBV19,-,-
TGTGCCAGCAAGCCGACAGGGGGGAACACTGAAGCTTTCTTT,CASKPTGGNTEAFF,TRBJ1-1,TRBV27,-,TRBD1
TGTGCCAGTTCATCTCCAGAGTCGGGACTGACCAACACCGGGGAGCTGTTTTTT,CASSSPESGLTNTGELFF,TRBJ2-2,TRBV19,-,-
TGTGCCAGCAACAATAGGACACTGACCGGGGAGCTGTTTTTT,CASNNRTLTGELFF,TRBJ2-2,TRBV28,-,-
TGTGCCAGCAGTTTGTACACTAGCGGGAGTGCAGAGACCCAGTACTTC,CASSLYTSGSAETQYF,TRBJ2-5,TRBV28,-,TRBD2
TGTGCCAGCAGTCCATACGGGACAGGGTATCAGCCCCAGCATTTT,CASSPYGTGYQPQHF,TRBJ1-5,TRBV27,-,TRBD1
TGTGCCAGCACCAAGTGGCGGGATCACTCCTACGAGCAGTACTTC,CASTKWRDHSYEQYF,TRBJ2-7,TRBV2,once,-
TGTGCCAGCAGACTAGCGGGAGGCGGTGAGCAGTTCTTC,CASRLAGGGEQFF,TRBJ2-1,TRBV2,-,TRBD2
TGCGCCAGCAGCCAAGACAACAGGGGAGGAAATCAGCCCCAGCATTTT,CASSQDNRGGNQPQHF,TRBJ1-5,TRBV4-1,-,TRBD1
TGTGCCAGCAGTCCTCCGGGTAGCGGCTCCTACGAGCAGTACTTC,CASSPPGSGSYEQYF,TRBJ2-7,TRBV28,once,-
TGTGCCACCAGCAGCGGACAGGGGGCAACCTACGAGCAGTACTTC,CATSSGQGATYEQYF,TRBJ2-7,TRBV15,-,TRBD1